This is a list of T cell receptor beta chains from one sample in a study of shared clonotypes between healthy human individuals. Method: immunoSEQ multiplex PCR; TCRdb's copy keeps in-frame clones and lacks some. The table shows roughly 500,000 clones, with less than 85% occurring only once. The specimen was PBMCs. These receptors originate from a middle-aged woman in good health. Some clones in this sample may be carry-over from other donors' samples. CDR3s include the opening cysteine and the closing phenylalanine or tryptophan. A D gene is named only where the DNA matches it firmly. Expanded clones get a size class; other rows say once, few or many, or leave the size out.

J gene,V gene,clone size,D gene,CDR3 protein,CDR3 DNA
TRBJ1-5,TRBV30,.,.,CAWSDGRSTGNQPQHF,TGTGCCTGGAGTGACGGACGGTCGACTGGCAATCAGCCCCAGCATTTT
TRBJ2-3,TRBV25-1,.,TRBD2,CASSVGTWGEGPTDTQYF,TGTGCCAGCAGTGTTGGGACGTGGGGGGAGGGCCCCACAGATACGCAGTATTTT
TRBJ2-4,TRBV5-6,.,.,CASHQGTTQNIQYF,TGTGCCAGCCATCAAGGGACCACCCAAAACATTCAGTACTTC
TRBJ1-1,TRBV7-9,.,.,CASSLVGGGVGEAFF,TGTGCCAGCAGCTTAGTAGGGGGAGGGGTAGGTGAAGCTTTCTTT
TRBJ2-1,TRBV6-6,.,TRBD2,CASSYSGLGYNEQFF,TGTGCCAGCAGTTATTCGGGACTAGGCTACAATGAGCAGTTCTTC
TRBJ1-2,TRBV19,.,TRBD1,CASRDRVDGYTF,TGTGCCAGTCGGGACAGGGTGGACGGCTACACCTTC
TRBJ2-2,TRBV5-5,.,TRBD1,CASSVDRGGTGELFF,TGTGCCAGCAGCGTGGACAGGGGCGGCACCGGGGAGCTGTTTTTT
TRBJ2-1,TRBV25-1,.,.,CASKSGSDNEQFF,TGTGCCAGCAAGTCTGGTTCGGACAATGAGCAGTTCTTC
TRBJ2-5,TRBV5-1,.,.,CASSLMGRQETQYF,TGCGCCAGCAGCTTGATGGGACGCCAAGAGACCCAGTACTTC
TRBJ1-1,TRBV27,.,TRBD1,CASKETGRPEAFF,TGTGCCAGCAAAGAGACAGGGAGGCCTGAAGCTTTCTTT
TRBJ2-2,TRBV19,.,.,CASSIQANTGELFF,TGTGCCAGTAGTATTCAGGCGAACACCGGGGAGCTGTTTTTT
TRBJ2-1,TRBV7-9,.,TRBD2,CASSLSLAGSYNEQFF,TGTGCCAGCTCACTGAGCCTAGCGGGGTCCTACAATGAGCAGTTCTTC
TRBJ2-5,TRBV2,.,TRBD1,CASSPDRGSGETQYF,TGTGCCAGCAGTCCGGACAGGGGGTCCGGAGAGACCCAGTACTTC
TRBJ2-1,TRBV15,.,.,CATSRDQAGRSYNEQFF,TGTGCCACCAGCAGAGATCAGGCGGGCCGCTCCTACAATGAGCAGTTCTTC
TRBJ2-1,TRBV9,.,.,CASSVDGSVKYNEQFF,TGTGCCAGCAGCGTAGATGGCTCCGTGAAATACAATGAGCAGTTCTTC
TRBJ2-7,TRBV30,.,.,CAWSGLALAQYF,TGTGCCTGGAGTGGCCTAGCGCTCGCGCAGTACTTC
TRBJ1-1,TRBV28,.,.,CASSLFGKTMNTEAFF,TGTGCCAGCAGTTTATTCGGCAAAACTATGAACACTGAAGCTTTCTTT
TRBJ2-7,TRBV18,.,TRBD1,CASSPTGDGYEQYF,TGTGCCAGCTCACCGACAGGGGATGGATACGAGCAGTACTTC
TRBJ2-7,TRBV5-4,.,TRBD1,CASSSPWDSTRREQYF,TGTGCCAGCAGCTCCCCTTGGGACAGCACAAGGAGGGAGCAGTACTTC
TRBJ2-3,TRBV28,.,.,CASSWGRAPTDTQYF,TGTGCCAGCAGTTGGGGCCGGGCTCCCACAGATACGCAGTATTTT
TRBJ2-7,TRBV28,.,TRBD1,CASSFFGQGAAEQYF,TGTGCCAGCAGTTTTTTTGGACAGGGGGCAGCCGAGCAGTACTTC
TRBJ2-7,TRBV4-2,.,.,CASSQVGGTTYEQYF,TGTGCCAGCAGCCAAGTTGGGGGGACGACGTACGAGCAGTACTTC
TRBJ2-3,TRBV27,few,.,CASSFGTRQYF,TGTGCCAGCAGTTTTGGGACGAGGCAGTATTTT
TRBJ2-3,TRBV29-1,.,TRBD2,CSVGGRKTDTQYF,TGCAGCGTGGGCGGGAGGAAGACAGATACGCAGTATTTT
TRBJ1-3,TRBV5-1,.,.,CASSLTGTSGNTIYF,TGCGCCAGCAGCTTGACAGGGACCTCTGGAAACACCATATATTTT
TRBJ1-5,TRBV6-1,few,.,CASSEQPGNQPQHF,TGTGCCAGCAGTGAACAACCAGGCAATCAGCCCCAGCATTTT
TRBJ2-1,TRBV6-5,.,TRBD2,CASRGSSGRAHEQFF,TGTGCCAGCAGGGGGTCCAGCGGGAGGGCGCATGAGCAGTTCTTC
TRBJ2-7,TRBV15,.,TRBD1,CATSRDFGQGSEQYF,TGTGCCACCAGCAGAGATTTCGGACAGGGCTCCGAGCAGTACTTC
TRBJ1-2,TRBV4-3,.,.,CASSQVSGYGYTF,TGCGCCAGCAGCCAAGTTTCCGGCTATGGCTACACCTTC
TRBJ1-5,TRBV28,.,.,CASSNTANQPQHF,TGTGCCAGCAGTAATACAGCCAATCAGCCCCAGCATTTT
TRBJ1-4,TRBV5-1,few,.,CASTMTPTNEKLFF,TGCGCCAGCACCATGACACCGACTAATGAAAAACTGTTTTTT
TRBJ1-5,TRBV2,once,TRBD1,CASSGTGNQPQHF,TGTGCCAGCAGTGGGACAGGTAATCAGCCCCAGCATTTT
TRBJ2-5,TRBV12-5,many,TRBD1,CASAPRTGAETQYF,TGTGCTAGTGCCCCCAGGACAGGGGCCGAGACCCAGTACTTC
TRBJ2-1,TRBV7-3,.,.,CASSLRGNEQFF,TGTGCCAGCAGCTTAAGGGGCAATGAGCAGTTCTTC
TRBJ2-3,TRBV28,.,.,CASSPIRGREDTQYF,TGTGCCAGCAGCCCTATCCGGGGAAGGGAAGATACGCAGTATTTT
TRBJ1-2,TRBV2,.,.,CASGGGLSGYTF,TGTGCCAGCGGGGGGGGCCTCAGTGGCTACACCTTC
TRBJ2-1,TRBV4-1,.,TRBD2,CASSQEGTSGFEKFF,TGCGCCAGCAGCCAAGAAGGGACTAGCGGGTTTGAAAAGTTCTTC